The 11 T cell receptor beta chains below were found in one sample sequenced in a study of T cells in women clearing cervical HPV infection. Method: immunoSEQ multiplex PCR; TCRdb's copy keeps in-frame clones and lacks some. Its listing shows approximately 31,000 clones. Sequencing was carried out using blood buffy coat. The receptors stem from a woman between 18 and 75 years old with a cervical HPV16 infection that either progressed to CIN3+ or cleared (not recorded which).

Comments on this clone: The read gets to within 3 residues of the CDR3 end, and the germline J gene fills in the rest. The chain couples TRBV19 to TRBJ1-6; 10 bases fit TRBD1. Per the germline V gene, CDR1 is LNHDA and CDR2 is SQIVND (reference sequence). The junction had 8 bases not matched to a gene; V was cut back by 10 bases and J by 11 bases. The CDR3 length is 13 residues. The CDR3 region is CATRGTGETPLHF. The covered CDR3 bases are TGTGCCACACGGGGGACAGGGGAGACACCC. Full variable domain (outside the CDR3, taken from reference TRBV19 and TRBJ1-6): DGGITQSPKYLFRKEGQNVTLSCEQNLNHDAMYWYRQDPGQGLRLIYYSQIVNDFQKGDIAEGYSVSREKKESFPLTVTSAQKNPTAFYLCATRGTGETPLHFGNGTRLTVT.

Worth noting for this clone: The read ends 3 residues before the CDR3 terminus; that terminus is restored from the germline J gene. J is TRBJ2-4 and V is TRBV2, with TRBD2 as a possible D gene (6 bases). Trimming stripped 6 bases from V and 3 bases from J, with 12 bases between. The germline CDR1 and CDR2 sequences are SNHLY and FYNNEI. The CDR3 runs 14 residues. CDR3 DNA, as far as it was read: TGTGCCAGCAGACTGGAGGGTTTCAAAAACATT. This gives the protein CASRLEGFKNI. The full-length CDR3 reads as CASRLEGFKNIQYF.

Note on this clone: The sequence runs out 3 residues before the end of the CDR3; the remainder is reconstructed from the germline J gene. The chain has TRBV7-2 and TRBJ2-3; 7 bases fit TRBD2. The germline V gene has CDR1 SGHTA and CDR2 FQGNSA. This CDR3 is built from 15 residues. Partial CDR3 DNA: TGTGCCAGCAGCTTTGTAGCGGGTGGGGTAGAGACG. Its translation is CASSFVAGGVET. Given in full, the CDR3 is CASSFVAGGVETQYF. The complete variable domain, with remaining parts taken from reference TRBV7-2 and TRBJ2-3, reads GAGVSQSPSNKVTEKGKDVELRCDPISGHTALYWYRQSLGQGLEFLIYFQGNSAPDKSGLPSDRFSAERTGGSVSTLTIQRTQQEDSAVYLCASSFVAGGVETQYFGPGTRLTVL.

About this clone: The observed sequence ends 3 residues before the CDR3 terminus, with the missing tail filled in from the germline J gene. V and J are TRBV18 and TRBJ1-2, with a possible D match to TRBD1 (5 bases). This CDR3 has 15 residues. Germline V CDR1 and CDR2: KGHSH, LQKENI. The CDR3 sequence: CASALGVSSYNDYTF. The CDR3 DNA, read in part, is TGTGCCAGCGCGTTAGGGGTTAGCTCCTACAATGAC.

Remarks on this clone: The CDR3 end is not reached by the read, which stops 3 residues before it; the germline J gene fills it in. This chain joins TRBV20-1 and TRBJ2-5, with D tentatively TRBD2 (5 bases). The V gene lost 6 bases and the J gene lost 2 bases, with 16 bases spanning the gap. Germline V gene lookup returns CDR1 DFQATT and CDR2 SNEGSKA (reference sequence). The CDR3 is 14 residues long. Partial CDR3 DNA: TGCAGTGCAGAAGCGGTATCACTTCAAGAGACC. Its protein is CSAEAVSLQET. The full CDR3 reads CSAEAVSLQETQYF.

Worth noting for this clone: Read sequence stops 3 residues before the CDR3 end, and the germline J gene provides the missing end. This chain connects TRBV3-1 (or the pseudogene TRBV3-2) to TRBJ2-6, with D hard to call. The CDR3 consists of 16 residues. Trimming removed 4 bases at V and 0 bases at J, with 10 bases between. Per germline, CDR1 LGHDT and CDR2 YNNKEL (reference sequence). Partial CDR3 DNA: TGTGCCAGCAGCCCGTACTTAAACTCTGGGGCCAACGTC. This gives the protein CASSPYLNSGANV. The entire CDR3 is CASSPYLNSGANVLTF.

On this clone: The read ends 3 residues before the CDR3 terminus; that terminus is restored from the germline J gene. J is TRBJ2-3 and V is TRBV5-1; 9 nucleotides align to TRBD2. Germline CDR1 reads SGHRS; CDR2 reads YFSETQ. The CDR3 totals 17 residues. The sequenced CDR3 bases are TGCGCCAGCAGCTTAAGACTAGCGGCGGATCGGGCGGAGACG. Translated: CASSLRLAADRAET. Given in full, the CDR3 is CASSLRLAADRAETQYF.

To note about this clone: The read is 3 residues too short to cover the CDR3 end, so that end is filled in from the germline J gene. The chain couples TRBV9 to TRBJ2-1; TRBD2 matches at 8 bases. V shed 0 bases and J 4 bases; nucleotides not matched to a gene: 3. This CDR3 comprises 15 residues. Germline assignment: CDR1 SGDLS and CDR2 YYNGEE. This chain's CDR3 is CASSVGGGPYNEQFF. Partial CDR3 DNA: TGTGCCAGCAGCGTAGGCGGGGGGCCGTACAATGAG.

Worth noting for this clone: The read ends 3 residues before the CDR3 terminus; that terminus is restored from the germline J gene. The chain combines TRBV7-2 with TRBJ1-4, with 7 bases lining up with TRBD1. This CDR3 has 14 residues. Germline CDR1 and CDR2: SGHTA and FQGNSA. With V trimmed by 2 bases and J by 7 bases, 4 bases remained unmatched. CDR3 sequence: CASSLYWDSEKLFF. Incomplete CDR3 DNA: TGTGCCAGCAGCTTATACTGGGACAGTGAAAAA.

Worth noting for this clone: The read terminates 3 residues before the CDR3 end, so the remaining end is supplied by the germline J gene. V and J are TRBV4-1 and TRBJ1-3, with TRBD1 as a possible D gene (5 bases). Germline V lookup: CDR1 MGHRA, CDR2 YSYEKL. The CDR3 has 13 residues. CDR3 sequence: CASSQPPGLAIYF. The CDR3 bases that were read are TGCGCCAGCAGCCAACCTCCGGGACTAGCG.

On this clone itself: Read sequence stops 3 residues before the CDR3 end, and the germline J gene provides the missing end. The chain recombines TRBV19 with TRBJ2-3, with D possibly called TRBD1 or TRBD2 (5 bases each). The CDR3 covers 13 residues. From germline, CDR1 is LNHDA and CDR2 SQIVND (reference sequence). The CDR3 reads CATCRAREGTQYF. The DNA read from the CDR3 is TGTGCCACTTGCCGGGCCCGCGAGGGGACG. Full variable domain (remainder filled in from reference TRBV19 and TRBJ2-3): DGGITQSPKYLFRKEGQNVTLSCEQNLNHDAMYWYRQDPGQGLRLIYYSQIVNDFQKGDIAEGYSVSREKKESFPLTVTSAQKNPTAFYLCATCRAREGTQYFGPGTRLTVL.